This T cell receptor beta chain was obtained from a study of identifying expanded T cells in peripheral blood (dated by TCRdb to the late 2010s). Background for the entire study: Separate aliquots of the same genomic DNA pool were sequenced to produce technical replicates, and four replicates were compared in pairs.

Results the study describes overall, beyond this receptor: The binomial model flagged about 1.2 differentially abundant clones between technical replicates, compared with about 16 over about two weeks and approximately 20 over roughly 4 weeks. The authors expected biological variance in healthy repertoires might increase further over much longer intervals such as months to years. Both the number of clones called differentially abundant and the false-positive rate were significantly reduced by the beta-binomial model across all healthy-donor time intervals. For all healthy donors, the variance in clone template counts between two-week samples rose significantly as total template count increased.

The immunoSEQ Assay, which relies on bias-controlled multiplex PCR amplification of genomic DNA, was used to profile TCRbeta CDR3 regions. Per the authors' processing: The absolute abundance of each unique TCRbeta CDR3 region was quantified after sequences were collapsed and filtered. Differential abundance was tested with a binomial (Fisher-equivalent) model and with a beta-binomial model adding time-dependent variance fitted from healthy donors. Clones with fewer than 5 combined templates were removed, and a clone was called differentially abundant if the clone's Benjamini-Hochberg FDR was below 0.01. In the beta-binomial model, variance was expressed as a function of the total template count across the two samples, in the form v = (b*log(k)+a)^2. The clones in this table, taken by TCRdb from immuneACCESS, are in-frame only. Not every clone is retained; where verified, under half of the shortfall comes from an unresolved V gene, and the cause of the rest is unknown. V and J calls and clone size are as listed in that table; D and trimming were resolved from the DNA. The sample has about 50,000 clones on record, about four fifths of them singletons. The leading ten clones occupy over 15% of the sample.

During the collection period, no infections or other immune events were recorded for the healthy donors. Blood repertoires from healthy donors were used as a training cohort for calibrating time-dependent variance in a beta-binomial model of differential abundance of T-cell clones. The training cohort was composed of about 10 healthy donors, 3 female and 7 male. The donors were between roughly 25 and 65 years old, with an average age of about 45 years. Whole blood, obtained from a commercial supplier, was collected from each healthy donor at three time points spaced around 2 weeks apart. For immunosequencing, genomic DNA was extracted from unsorted whole blood. CDR1 and CDR2 (MGHDK, SYGVNS) derive from the germline V gene. From V the trimming removes 0 bases and from J it removes 4 bases, while the gene matches leave 4 bases of the junction unaccounted for. Counted from cysteine to phenylalanine, this CDR3 has 16 amino acids. Only the CDR3 part of the read is kept: 48 bases, read in frame from the first base.

About this clone itself: The target of this receptor is not known. No quality values exist for individual bases; no much larger clone is one base distant.

This sequence uses TRBV25-1 and TRBJ1-1; 11 central bases correspond to TRBD1. Sequencing was performed on blood. This receptor was obtained from a person between 18 and 75 years old in good health. The DNA sequence is as follows: TGTGCCAGCAGTGAATATGCCGGGACAGGGGGCACTGAAGCTTTCTTT. It specifies CASSEYAGTGGTEAFF.